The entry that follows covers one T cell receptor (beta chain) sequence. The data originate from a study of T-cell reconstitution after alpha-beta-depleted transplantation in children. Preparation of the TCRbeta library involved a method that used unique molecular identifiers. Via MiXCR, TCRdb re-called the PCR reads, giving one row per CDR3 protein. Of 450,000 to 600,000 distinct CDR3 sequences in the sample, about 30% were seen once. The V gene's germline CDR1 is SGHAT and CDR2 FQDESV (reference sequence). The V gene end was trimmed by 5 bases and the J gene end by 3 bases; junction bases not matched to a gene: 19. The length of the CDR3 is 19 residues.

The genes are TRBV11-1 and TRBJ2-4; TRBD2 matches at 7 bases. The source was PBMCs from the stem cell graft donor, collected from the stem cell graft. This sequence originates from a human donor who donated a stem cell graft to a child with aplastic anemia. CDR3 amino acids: CASSPAKPLATGGKNIQYF. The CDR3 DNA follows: TGTGCCAGCAGCCCCGCCAAACCTCTAGCGACGGGGGGCAAAAACATTCAGTACTTC.